Sequencing of this TCR beta chain was carried out in a study of T cells after yellow fever vaccination (dated by TCRdb to the late 2010s). The study in broad terms: Memory subsets (EM, EMRA, CM and Tscm) were sorted on a BD FACS Aria III using CD3, CD45RA, CCR7 and CD95 staining. Libraries from fractions with low cell numbers were prepared with the SMART-Seq v4 Ultra Low Input RNA kit. To follow T-cell clones before and after both primary and booster YFV17D yellow fever vaccination, bulk TCR alpha and beta repertoires underwent longitudinal sequencing. Two healthy male donors, one aged 18 to 29 and one aged 30 to 40 years, made up the cohort. Blood was collected at multiple timepoints before and after primary and secondary immunization, and bulk PBMC replicates and cell subsets were isolated. Memory subsets were sorted on days 0, 15 and 45 and at 18 months following primary vaccination, and on days 0, 15 and 45 following the 30-year booster. Overall study results and their limits: The secondary T-cell response was weaker than the primary response but faster, peaking on day 5 instead of day 15. FACS-sorted repertoires could contain abundant contaminating clonotypes from the bulk population, so computational filtering was required. Only two donors were included in the study, so the extent to which the findings can be generalized is limited. On day 0, almost all vaccine-responding clonotypes were found to be below detection in the sorted memory subsets. A small fraction of clonotypes showed up in both the CD4 and CD8 compartments, probably as a result of convergent recombination. Most clones expanded after primary vaccination (96% of CD4 and roughly 88% of CD8) were re-detected after the booster, suggesting that broad memory maintenance occurred.

The germline V gene (reference sequence) supplies CDR1 LGHDT and CDR2 YNNKEL. Taken from cysteine to phenylalanine, the CDR3 has 18 residues. Kept here is only the CDR3 DNA, which spans 54 bases and is read in frame from base 1. The sample's treatment or condition label, decoded: live attenuated yellow fever vaccine strain. A standard Ficoll-Paque protocol was used to isolate PBMCs from peripheral blood. The RNeasy Micro Kit was used to extract RNA from sorted memory subsets. Synthesis of TCR cDNA relied on 5'RACE template switching, a step that introduced a universal primer site along with unique molecular identifiers. Priming for cDNA synthesis came from both the TCR alpha and TCR beta constant segments. Libraries were amplified in two PCR steps, with sample barcodes and sequencing adapters added in the second step. Sequencing of libraries was performed on Illumina HiSeq 2500 (2x100 bp) or NovaSeq (2x150 bp). The study's own analysis went as follows. Demultiplexing of reads and collapsing into UMI consensus sequences were performed with MIGEC, and V(D)J alignment was carried out with MiXCR. Clonotypes responding to the vaccine were identified with edgeR on replicate PBMC samples, with the criteria of FDR below 0.01 and a log2 fold change above 5 up to day 15. Each bulk clonotype received a CD4 or CD8 identity based on whether the sequenced CD4 or CD8 repertoire contained that clonotype at higher abundance. To estimate how each clone was distributed across memory phenotypes, clonotype frequencies in memory subsets were weighted by the numbers of FACS-sorted cells. TCRdb trimmed public reads at Q25 via fastp, called clones via MiXCR and kept in-frame beta chains. Rows with a matching CDR3 protein are joined into one entry that keeps the most common DNA and genes. TCRdb, not the authors, supplied the V and J calls. In all, the sample holds tens of thousands of distinct CDR3 sequences, and around 3.3% of those were seen once. The ten largest clones take up around 0.95% of the sample.

Ten or more counts support this clonotype. At one end, the junction sequence differs from germline, possibly due to a read error. The rearranged segments are TRBV3-1 and TRBJ2-6; the D gene is possibly TRBD1 or TRBD2, each agreeing over 5 bases. The sequence came from a man in his late teens or twenties who received the YFV17D yellow fever vaccine. Sequencing used PBMCs, either bulk or a sorted T-cell subset (CD4+, CD8+, memory, or dextramer-sorted; not recorded which), obtained about 41 days after the first yellow fever vaccination. DNA sequence: TGTGCCAGCAGCAAAGATAGGGACCGGAGCTCTGGGGCCAACGTCCTGACTTTC. Its translation is CASSKDRDRSSGANVLTF.